This T cell receptor beta chain came from a study of T cell responses to AZD1222 COVID-19 vaccine. General study results and limits: Nearly half of spike-specific TCRs reportedly target variant regions that are unmutated in the B.1.351 and B.1.1.7 variants.

Details on this clone: Its antigen is as yet unknown.

Germline V lookup: CDR1 SEHNR, CDR2 FQNEAQ (reference sequence). The CDR3 runs 16 residues. V lost 3 bases to trimming and J lost 5 bases; unmatched junction nucleotides: 11. Assay used: immunoSEQ multiplex PCR; TCRdb lists only in-frame clones, some missing. The data show some 110,000 clones, about 90% seen once. Sequencing used peripheral blood, obtained 28 days after the second AZD1222 dose. The chain employs TRBV7-9 and TRBJ2-7; 9 bases map to TRBD2. The receptor comes from an adult who received the AZD1222 COVID-19 vaccine. The CDR3: CASSFGGRDPRNEQYF. The CDR3 bases are TGTGCCAGCAGCTTTGGCGGGAGGGACCCTCGGAACGAGCAGTACTTC.